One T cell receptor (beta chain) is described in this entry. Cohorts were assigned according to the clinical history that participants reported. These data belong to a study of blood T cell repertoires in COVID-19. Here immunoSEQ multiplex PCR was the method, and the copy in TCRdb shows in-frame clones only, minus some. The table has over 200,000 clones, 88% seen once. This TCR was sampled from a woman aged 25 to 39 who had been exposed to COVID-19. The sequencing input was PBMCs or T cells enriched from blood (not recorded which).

CDR3: CASSARTAEYDEQYF. The CDR3 DNA sequence: TGTGCCAGCAGCGCGCGGACAGCGGAATATGACGAGCAGTACTTC. The chain links TRBV9 to TRBJ2-7; TRBD1 is a possible D gene (6 bases). This CDR3 comprises 15 residues. Deletions cut 3 bases from V and 5 bases from J, with 18 bases between. The germline gives CDR1 SGDLS, CDR2 YYNGEE.